The 21 T cell receptor beta chains reported below all come from one sample, sequenced in a study of T-cell memory formation after mild COVID-19. TCRdb ran MiXCR on the 5' RACE reads and lists one entry per CDR3 protein. Among a few hundred thousand distinct CDR3 sequences listed, under 25% were seen once. The material sequenced was PBMCs or a T cell subset sorted from them (not recorded which). Every receptor here comes from an adult woman who had mild COVID-19 (a few samples of this study predate the infection). Cell type and time point are not known.

The V and J genes are TRBV29-1 and TRBJ2-1; D is perhaps TRBD2 (8 bases). V lost 6 bases to trimming and J lost 3 bases, with 12 bases between them. Germline values: CDR1 SQVTM, CDR2 ANQGSEA. The CDR3 runs 13 residues. The CDR3: CSVGGDSYNEQFF. The DNA for the CDR3 is TGCAGCGTCGGGGGGGACAGCTACAATGAGCAGTTCTTC.

V usage is TRBV18 and J usage is TRBJ1-1; D not resolved. Germline assignment: CDR1 KGHSH and CDR2 LQKENI. This CDR3 has 15 residues. The V and J ends lost 5 bases and 0 bases respectively, with 13 bases between them. This chain's CDR3 is CASSRFDPLNTEAFF. The DNA for the CDR3 is TGTGCCAGCTCAAGGTTCGATCCTTTGAACACTGAAGCTTTCTTT.

This clonotype was detected a few times. The chain has TRBV5-4 and TRBJ2-5; D assignment may be TRBD1 or TRBD2 (5 bases each). Germline lookup yields CDR1 SGHNT and CDR2 YYREEE (reference sequence). This CDR3 is 14 amino acids long. The V gene lost 4 bases and the J gene lost 11 bases, with 21 bases spanning the gap. The CDR3: CASSAGTGDASQYF. The CDR3 coding sequence is TGTGCCAGCAGCGCAGGTACCGGGGACGCGTCTCAGTACTTC.

This clonotype was observed a single time. This rearrangement joins TRBV3-1 to TRBJ1-1; TRBD1 is a possible D gene (5 bases). The V and J ends lost 4 bases and 6 bases respectively, with 21 bases between them. Germline CDR1 is LGHDT and CDR2 is YNNKEL (reference sequence). This CDR3 is 16 amino acids long. This CDR3 is CASSLDYRDFLPEAFF. CDR3 coding DNA: TGTGCCAGCAGCCTAGATTACCGGGACTTTTTGCCTGAAGCTTTCTTT. The full variable domain, completed using reference TRBV3-1 and TRBJ1-1, is DTAVSQTPKYLVTQMGNDKSIKCEQNLGHDTMYWYKQDSKKFLKIMFSYNNKELIINETVPNRFSPKSPDKAHLNLHINSLELGDSAVYFCASSLDYRDFLPEAFFGQGTRLTVV.

The J gene is TRBJ2-7, the V gene TRBV7-9, with D tentatively TRBD1 (6 bases). The CDR3 sequence is 13 residues long. V lost 5 bases and J 5 bases, leaving 13 bases between the germline ends. The germline V gene encodes CDR1 SEHNR and CDR2 FQNEAQ (reference sequence). The DNA of the CDR3 is TGTGCCAGCAGCGCCGCAGGGGCCCACGAGCAGTACTTC. Protein sequence: CASSAAGAHEQYF.

This clonotype has just a few counts. The V gene is TRBV6-2 or TRBV6-3, the J gene TRBJ2-7; 7 bases fit TRBD2. The V segment lost 5 bases and the J segment 1 base; nucleotides outside the gene matches: 11. CDR3 length equals 16 residues. Germline V gene data show CDR1 as MNHEY and CDR2 as SVGEGT. CDR3 sequence: CASSEIPGLPSYEQYF. The CDR3 bases are TGTGCCAGCAGTGAAATCCCGGGACTACCATCCTACGAGCAGTACTTC.

A few counts support this clonotype. The genes are TRBV29-1 and TRBJ2-7, with TRBD1 matching over 7 bases. CDR3 length: 13 amino acids. Germline CDR1 SQVTM, CDR2 ANQGSEA. V was pared by 8 bases and J by 2 bases, with 9 bases of the junction left unmatched. Written as DNA, the CDR3 is TGCAGCATATTGACAGGGATGACCTACGAGCAGTACTTC. It yields the protein CSILTGMTYEQYF.

This clonotype has at least ten counts. V is TRBV5-1 and J is TRBJ2-1; either TRBD1 or TRBD2 may supply D (5 bases each). The germline V gene has CDR1 SGHRS and CDR2 YFSETQ. V was shortened by 4 bases and J by 0 bases, with 11 bases between the two germline ends. This CDR3 contains 15 residues. CDR3 sequence (DNA): TGCGCCAGCAGCCGGGACCATCCCTCCTACAATGAGCAGTTCTTC. This codes for CASSRDHPSYNEQFF.

On this clonotype itself: This may stem from a read error, because a much larger clone lies one nucleotide away. CDR3 sequence: CSARDPASGTSYEQFF. CDR3 nucleotides: TGCAGTGCTAGAGATCCGGCTAGCGGGACCTCCTACGAGCAGTTCTTC. V is TRBV20-1 and J is TRBJ2-1; 9 bases match TRBD2. The CDR3 runs to 16 residues. Germline V gives CDR1 DFQATT, CDR2 SNEGSKA (reference sequence). Trimming at V came to 0 bases and at J to 10 bases, leaving 13 bases not matched to a gene.

Only a few counts were recorded for this clonotype. The chain links TRBV5-1 to TRBJ1-1; D unclear. This CDR3 has 14 amino acids. The germline gives CDR1 SGHRS, CDR2 YFSETQ. Between the trimmed V and J ends, which lost 3 bases and 3 bases, there was a span of 12 bases. The CDR3 nucleotides read TGCGCCAGCAGCTCGGCAAATCGGGACACTGAAGCTTTCTTT. Its translation: CASSSANRDTEAFF.

This clonotype was found a few times. The genes are TRBV18 and TRBJ2-3, with no clear D. Germline CDR1 reads KGHSH; CDR2 reads LQKENI. The CDR3 runs to 16 residues. The V end lost 0 bases, the J end lost 6 bases, and 16 bases lay between the germline ends. For the CDR3, the DNA is TGTGCCAGCTCACCACCCTCCCGTTCTAGTTATGATACGCAGTATTTT. It specifies CASSPPSRSSYDTQYF.

V is TRBV24-1 and J is TRBJ2-1; 10 bases are shared with TRBD2. CDR3 length: 16 residues. The V and J ends lost 4 bases and 10 bases, in that order; junction bases with no gene match: 12. The V gene's germline CDR1 is KGHDR and CDR2 SFDVKD. The CDR3: CATSDPSGGVPYEQFF. CDR3 in DNA: TGTGCCACCAGTGACCCTAGCGGGGGAGTTCCGTACGAGCAGTTCTTC.

As DNA, the CDR3 is TGTGCCAGCTCACCCTCAGGCGGCAATGAAAAACTGTTTTTT. Translated, it gives CASSPSGGNEKLFF. J is TRBJ1-4 and V is TRBV18, with D unclear. V lost 3 bases and J lost 5, with 10 bases in between. This CDR3 comprises 14 residues. Germline CDR1 and CDR2: KGHSH and LQKENI.

The chain combines TRBV12-5 with TRBJ2-7, with D perhaps TRBD1 (5 bases). V was pared by 11 bases and J by 6 bases, with 14 bases between. The CDR3 loop spans 11 amino acids. Germline-derived CDR1 and CDR2 are LGHNT and FRNRAP. The chain's CDR3 is CAPEGAAEQYF. The DNA for the CDR3 is TGTGCTCCTGAAGGGGCTGCCGAGCAGTACTTC.

Only a few counts were recorded for this clonotype. The chain links TRBV2 to TRBJ2-1, with 7 bases fitting TRBD2. Trimming cost V 6 bases and J 6 bases; bases outside gene matches: 11. The CDR3 sequence is 15 residues long. CDR1 is SNHLY and CDR2 is FYNNEI in the germline V gene. CDR3 nucleotide sequence: TGTGCCAGCAGCATCCTGACTAGCTCGAGCAATGAGCAGTTCTTC. This translates into CASSILTSSSNEQFF.

The rearrangement uses TRBV5-1 and TRBJ2-7, with TRBD1 matching over 7 bases. The J segment lost 2 bases and the V segment lost 1 base, leaving 6 bases of the junction unmatched. The CDR3 spans 15 residues. Germline V gene sequence: CDR1 SGHRS, CDR2 YFSETQ. The CDR3 sequence is CASSLTGTVAYEQYF. The CDR3 coding sequence is TGCGCCAGCAGCTTGACGGGGACAGTTGCCTACGAGCAGTACTTC.

The chain joins TRBV5-1 to TRBJ2-1, with 7 bases matching TRBD1. Looked up from germline, CDR1 is SGHRS and CDR2 is YFSETQ. The CDR3 is made up of 15 amino acids. V lost 4 bases to trimming and J lost 4 bases; unmatched junction nucleotides: 8. The CDR3 bases are TGCGCCAGCAGCATAACAGGGGCCCGGTACAATGAGCAGTTCTTC. Translated: CASSITGARYNEQFF.

This clonotype was counted at least ten times. One junction end disagrees with the germline gene, perhaps due to a read error. V usage is TRBV5-1 and J usage is TRBJ1-5; the D gene is possibly TRBD1 (5 bases). In germline, CDR1 is SGHRS, CDR2 YFSETQ. The CDR3 contains 13 residues. The CDR3 here is CASSLRGDQPQHF. The CDR3 DNA reads as TGTGCCAGCAGCTTACGGGGGGATCAGCCCCAGCATTTT.

This clonotype was counted at least ten times. DNA for the CDR3: TGCAGCGTTGAGACGGGAGAGCAGTTCTTC. Translating it yields CSVETGEQFF. The rearrangement joins TRBV29-1 to TRBJ2-1; D perhaps matches TRBD2 (5 bases). Germline V lookup: CDR1 SQVTM, CDR2 ANQGSEA. Trimming removed 3 bases from V and 10 bases from J, with 7 bases in between. The CDR3 extends over 10 amino acids.

V and J are TRBV5-1 and TRBJ1-2, with D maybe TRBD1 (6 bases). V dropped 7 bases and J dropped 4 bases, with 14 bases sitting between them. The CDR3 covers 13 residues. Per germline, CDR1 SGHRS and CDR2 YFSETQ. The CDR3 protein is CASSPTGVYGYTF. The DNA for the CDR3 is TGCGCCAGCTCTCCGACAGGCGTCTATGGCTACACCTTC.

This clonotype was seen only a few times. V and J are TRBV7-2 and TRBJ2-3; 16 bases align to TRBD2. This CDR3 is built from 17 residues. Per the germline V gene, CDR1 is SGHTA and CDR2 is FQGNSA. V lost 1 base, J lost 6 bases, and 4 bases stayed unmatched. The CDR3 DNA sequence: TGTGCCAGCAGCTTAGGGGGACTAGCGGGAGGGAGTGATACGCAGTATTTT. Encoded protein: CASSLGGLAGGSDTQYF.